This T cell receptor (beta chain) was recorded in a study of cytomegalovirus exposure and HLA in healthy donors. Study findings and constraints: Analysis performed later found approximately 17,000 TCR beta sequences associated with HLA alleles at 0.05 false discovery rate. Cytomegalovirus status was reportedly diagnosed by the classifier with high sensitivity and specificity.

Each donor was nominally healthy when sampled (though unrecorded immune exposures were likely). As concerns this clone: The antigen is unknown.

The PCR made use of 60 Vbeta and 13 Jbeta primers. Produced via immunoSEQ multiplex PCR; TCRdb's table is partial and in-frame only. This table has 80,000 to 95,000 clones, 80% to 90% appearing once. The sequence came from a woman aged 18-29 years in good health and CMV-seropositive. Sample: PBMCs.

Written as DNA, the CDR3 is TGTGCCAGCAGTTTTTCCAACGGCGGAGGCTACTATGAAAAACTGTTTTTT. This sequence encodes CASSFSNGGGYYEKLFF. The rearrangement uses TRBV6-7 and TRBJ1-4, with no clear D. TRBV6-7 is marked as an open reading frame, function uncertain. Trimming cost V 4 bases and J 6 bases, with 21 bases left between them. The CDR3 runs to 17 residues.